These 5 T cell receptor beta chains were sequenced from one sample in a study of sequential checkpoint blockade in melanoma. The treatment is: randomized to nivolumab then ipilimumab (arm A) or the reverse (arm B). Assay: immunoSEQ multiplex PCR; the TCRdb copy retains only in-frame clones and omits some. The sample has about 27,000 clones, roughly 77% seen once; the top ten hold 13%. The specimen was CD8+ T cells sorted from blood (inferred from file names), collected from a patient given nivolumab and ipilimumab in sequence. These receptors all come from a human donor with melanoma.

The CDR3 bases are TGTGCCAGCAGCTCACGATATGGGACAGTCGATGGCTACACCTTC. This gives the protein CASSSRYGTVDGYTF. This chain uses TRBV7-9 with TRBJ1-2; 7 bases are shared with TRBD1. V was pared by 4 bases and J by 6 bases, with 11 bases of the junction left unmatched. There are 15 residues in the CDR3. Germline V gives CDR1 SEHNR, CDR2 FQNEAQ (reference sequence). Filled out from reference TRBV7-9 and TRBJ1-2, the complete variable domain reads DTGVSQNPRHKITKRGQNVTFRCDPISEHNRLYWYRQTLGQGPEFLTYFQNEAQLEKSRLLSDRFSAERPKGSFSTLEIQRTEQGDSAMYLCASSSRYGTVDGYTFGSGTRLTVV.

This clone was observed a single time. The rearrangement uses TRBV4-2 and TRBJ2-7; D is perhaps TRBD1 (5 bases). The ends were cut back, 5 bases at V and 0 bases at J, with 20 bases in the middle. CDR1 is LGHNA, CDR2 YNFKEQ, per germline. CDR3 size: 17 residues. In DNA, the CDR3 is TGTGCCAGCAGCTTGGAAGGGGTCGGTGTCCGCTCCTACGAGCAGTACTTC. Encoded protein: CASSLEGVGVRSYEQYF.

In regard to this clone: The junction does not match germline at one end; this may be a read error. The chain joins TRBV30 to TRBJ1-2, with TRBD1 matching 9 bases. This CDR3 contains 14 residues. The germline CDR1 and CDR2 sequences are GTSNPN and SVGIG (reference sequence). DNA of the CDR3: TGTGCCTGGGCGTCAGGGACAGGGCCCTATGGTTACACCTTC. Its translation is CAWASGTGPYGYTF. Looking up the rest from reference TRBV30 and TRBJ1-2 gives the full variable domain: SQTIHQWPATLVQPVGSPLSLECTVEGTSNPNLYWYRQAAGRGLQLLFYSVGIGQISSEVPQNLSASRPQDRQFILSSKKLLLSDSGFYLCAWASGTGPYGYTFGSGTRLTVV.

The V and J genes are TRBV5-6 and TRBJ1-5, with 8 bases aligning to TRBD1. Germline lookup yields CDR1 SGHDT and CDR2 YYEEEE. This CDR3 has 14 amino acids. Trimming took 4 bases from V and 6 from J; bases not matched to a gene: 6. The CDR3 DNA follows: TGTGCCAGCAGCCGCGGAGGGACAGGTCAGCCCCAGCATTTT. The encoded protein is CASSRGGTGQPQHF.

The chain is built from TRBV14 and TRBJ1-2; 10 bases agree with TRBD1. The germline V gene encodes CDR1 SGHDN and CDR2 FVKESK. Trimming took 3 bases from V and 4 from J; bases not matched to a gene: 5. The CDR3 sequence is 15 residues long. CDR3 sequence: CASSQARTGGYGYTF. The CDR3 coding sequence is TGTGCCAGCAGCCAGGCAAGGACAGGGGGCTATGGCTACACCTTC.